Listed here is a single TCR beta chain. Its specificity is not known. The data derive from a study of shared clonotypes between healthy human individuals. Whole-study findings and limits: Specimens sampled were limited to blood, with tissue repertoires likely differing.

The germline V and J ends were trimmed by 0 bases and 3 bases, with 4 bases remaining between them. This CDR3 has 13 residues. From germline, CDR1 is SGDLS and CDR2 YYNGEE. Some clones are missing from TCRdb's copy, which holds only in-frame ones; the method was immunoSEQ multiplex PCR. Of approximately 480,000 clones in the sample, almost 80% were seen once. Sequencing used PBMCs. This chain links TRBV9 with TRBJ2-1; D remains ambiguous. This sequence originates from a woman aged 40 to 55 in good health. Some clones in this sample may be carry-over from other donors' samples. CDR3 bases: TGTGCCAGCAGCGTAGGGTTCTACAATGAGCAGTTCTTC. It specifies CASSVGFYNEQFF.